This T cell receptor (beta chain) stems from a study of blood T cell repertoires in COVID-19. Libraries were prepared by immunoSEQ multiplex PCR; TCRdb keeps only in-frame clonotypes and omits some of them. The sample has under 450,000 clones; approximately 91% are singletons. V lost 5 bases to trimming and J lost 0 bases, with 11 bases between them. Germline CDR1 is SGHVS and CDR2 is FQNEAQ. The CDR3 extends over 15 amino acids. Cohorts were based on clinical histories the participants reported. Sample: PBMCs or T cells enriched from blood (not recorded which). The receptor's source is a woman aged 40 to 50 who had been exposed to COVID-19. The genes are TRBV7-8 and TRBJ2-1; D is unresolved. CDR3 region: CASSPRGYSYNEQFF. In DNA form, the CDR3 reads TGTGCCAGCAGCCCCCGAGGCTACTCCTACAATGAGCAGTTCTTC.